These 21 T cell receptor beta chains came from one sample sequenced in a study of blood T cell repertoires in COVID-19 (dated by TCRdb to between 2020 and 2021). The library was built by means of the immunoSEQ multiplex PCR assay. TCRdb's version of the immuneACCESS table is confined to in-frame rearrangements and falls short of the full clone set. An unresolved V gene accounts for under half of the shortfall where checked; the remainder is of unknown origin. Across this sample there are approximately 200,000 clones, with about 88% seen only once. The ten largest clones take up around 3% of the sample. The sample taken for sequencing was peripheral blood. Receptor source: a man aged 45-65 years who had recovered from COVID-19.

The V gene is TRBV28, the J gene TRBJ1-5; the match to TRBD1 covers 8 bases. From germline, CDR1 is MDHEN and CDR2 SYDVKM. V dropped 5 bases and J dropped 4; count of bases not matched to a gene: 7. The CDR3 spans 15 residues. For the CDR3, the DNA is TGTGCCAGCAGTCTCGGAGGACAGGGTAATCAGCCCCAGCATTTT. Amino acid sequence: CASSLGGQGNQPQHF.

This rearrangement joins TRBV18 to TRBJ1-2; D possibly corresponds to TRBD1 (5 bases). This CDR3 has 14 residues. Looked up from germline, CDR1 is KGHSH and CDR2 is LQKENI. The V end lost 5 bases, the J end lost 2 bases, and 12 bases lay between the germline ends. Written as DNA, the CDR3 is TGTGCCAGCTCAGTGACAGCCGAGAACTATGGCTACACCTTC. Encoded protein: CASSVTAENYGYTF.

The chain employs TRBV5-1 and TRBJ2-3; D call uncertain. Germline CDR1 is SGHRS and CDR2 is YFSETQ. V was pared by 0 bases and J by 1 base, with 6 bases between. CDR3 length: 14 residues. The CDR3 sequence is CASSLELGTDTQYF. CDR3 bases: TGCGCCAGCAGCTTGGAGCTGGGCACAGATACGCAGTATTTT. Full variable domain (outside the CDR3, taken from reference TRBV5-1 and TRBJ2-3): KAGVTQTPRYLIKTRGQQVTLSCSPISGHRSVSWYQQTPGQGLQFLFEYFSETQRNKGNFPGRFSGRQFSNSRSEMNVSTLELGDSALYLCASSLELGTDTQYFGPGTRLTVL.

In the case of this clone: A read error may account for a junction end that differs from germline. V gene TRBV3-1 (or the pseudogene TRBV3-2) combines with J gene TRBJ2-7, with 15 positions matching TRBD2. The CDR3 contains 17 residues. The V gene's germline CDR1 is LGHDT and CDR2 YNNKEL (reference sequence). The CDR3 nucleotides read TGTGCCAGCAGCCAAGATCGGGGACTAGCGGGAGGTCCTCCCATTTCGTTC. Residues: CASSQDRGLAGGPPISF.

The gene calls are TRBV15 and TRBJ1-1, with 7 bases matching TRBD1. The CDR3 has 16 residues. The V gene end was trimmed by 4 bases and the J gene end by 1 base; junction bases not matched to a gene: 9. The germline gives CDR1 LNHNV, CDR2 YYDKDF (reference sequence). CDR3 protein: CATSTPEDRQNTEAFF. The CDR3 region has the DNA TGTGCCACCAGCACGCCGGAGGACAGGCAGAACACTGAAGCTTTCTTT. Full variable domain (remainder filled in from reference TRBV15 and TRBJ1-1): DAMVIQNPRYQVTQFGKPVTLSCSQTLNHNVMYWYQQKSSQAPKLLFHYYDKDFNNEADTPDNFQSRRPNTSFCFLDIRSPGLGDTAMYLCATSTPEDRQNTEAFFGQGTRLTVV.

J is TRBJ1-5 and V is TRBV19; 8 nucleotides line up with TRBD1. Germline values: CDR1 LNHDA, CDR2 SQIVND (reference sequence). The CDR3 totals 17 residues. The J segment lost 0 bases and the V segment lost 1 base, leaving 5 bases of the junction unmatched. DNA of the CDR3: TGTGCCAGTAGTATAGTAAACAGGGGGATTAGCAATCAGCCCCAGCATTTT. This gives the protein CASSIVNRGISNQPQHF.

V usage is TRBV30 and J usage is TRBJ2-3, with D tentatively TRBD1 (5 bases). CDR1 and CDR2 (germline): GTSNPN, SVGIG (reference sequence). Trimming left V 2 bases short and J 0 bases short, with 12 bases between. The CDR3 is 15 residues long. In DNA, the CDR3 is TGTGCCTGGAGTCCCGACAGTATTAGCACAGATACGCAGTATTTT. This encodes CAWSPDSISTDTQYF.

The J gene is TRBJ2-7, the V gene TRBV5-1; 11 bases fit TRBD1. The CDR3 extends over 17 amino acids. The V segment lost 3 bases and the J segment 1 base; nucleotides outside the gene matches: 9. The germline gives CDR1 SGHRS, CDR2 YFSETQ. CDR3: CASSSGQGGGFSYEQYF. The CDR3 DNA sequence: TGCGCCAGCAGCTCGGGACAGGGGGGAGGTTTTTCCTACGAGCAGTACTTC.

The chain has TRBV2 and TRBJ1-5; 11 bases match TRBD1. The CDR3 totals 17 residues. The junction had 7 bases not matched to a gene; V was cut back by 6 bases and J by 0 bases. From germline, CDR1 is SNHLY and CDR2 FYNNEI. This CDR3 reads CASRQGQGGYSNQPQHF. The CDR3 nucleotides read TGTGCCAGCAGGCAGGGACAGGGGGGATATAGCAATCAGCCCCAGCATTTT.

The chain employs TRBV2 and TRBJ1-1, with D possibly being TRBD1 (6 bases). V dropped 6 bases and J dropped 8 bases, with 13 bases sitting between them. This CDR3 comprises 12 residues. Looked up from germline, CDR1 is SNHLY and CDR2 is FYNNEI. The CDR3 coding sequence is TGTGCCAGCAGGGACAGTCCGGGGGAAGCTTTCTTT. This sequence encodes CASRDSPGEAFF.

This clone was seen only a few times. This chain joins TRBV27 and TRBJ2-7; tentative D call: TRBD1 (6 bases). Germline assignment: CDR1 MNHEY and CDR2 SMNVEV (reference sequence). The CDR3 contains 14 residues. The V gene lost 6 bases and the J gene lost 8 bases, with 20 bases spanning the gap. The CDR3 spells CASRPGQTPTKQYF. CDR3 sequence (DNA): TGTGCCAGCAGGCCCGGACAGACTCCTACTAAGCAGTACTTC.

The rearrangement uses TRBV24-1 and TRBJ2-5, with 11 bases matching TRBD1. The V gene's germline CDR1 is KGHDR and CDR2 SFDVKD. The CDR3 contains 16 residues. The V segment lost 5 bases and the J segment 2 bases; nucleotides outside the gene matches: 6. CDR3 sequence reads: CATSGGQGVSQETQYF. The CDR3 nucleotides are TGTGCCACCAGTGGGGGACAGGGGGTTTCTCAAGAGACCCAGTACTTC.

CDR3 region: CASSRIRQRISYTDTQYF. CDR3 DNA sequence: TGTGCCAGCAGCCGCATCAGACAACGGATCAGTTACACAGATACGCAGTATTTT. V is TRBV7-2 and J is TRBJ2-3, with no clear D. Trimming took 5 bases from V and 2 from J, leaving 23 bases between them. The germline gives CDR1 SGHTA, CDR2 FQGNSA. The CDR3 contains 18 residues.

Points on this clone: Other DNA variants within this sample encode the same CDR3. The CDR3 DNA sequence: TGTGCCAGCAGTTTATGGGCGGGGGGCCAAGAGACCCAGTACTTC. This sequence encodes CASSLWAGGQETQYF. The chain has TRBV28 and TRBJ2-5, with 8 bases fitting TRBD2. Trimming cost V 0 bases and J 1 base; bases outside gene matches: 1. The CDR3 is made up of 15 amino acids. Looked up from germline, CDR1 is MDHEN and CDR2 is SYDVKM.

The chain couples TRBV5-1 to TRBJ2-1; perhaps TRBD1 as D (6 bases). V was cut by 1 base and J by 6 bases, with 8 bases left in between. The CDR3 is 13 residues long. Germline V gene data show CDR1 as SGHRS and CDR2 as YFSETQ. The CDR3 DNA sequence: TGCGCCAGCAGCTTGTCAGGGGTCAATGAGCAGTTCTTC. This sequence encodes CASSLSGVNEQFF.

The V call is TRBV4-1, the J call TRBJ2-1; the match to TRBD2 covers 7 bases. This CDR3 is 18 amino acids long. The germline gives CDR1 MGHRA, CDR2 YSYEKL. The trim removed 5 bases at V and 1 base at J, leaving 14 bases unmatched. CDR3 DNA sequence: TGCGCCAGCAGCTACCGGGACCTGACCGGGAGGTCCTACAATGAGCAGTTCTTC. This translates into CASSYRDLTGRSYNEQFF.

The chain carries TRBV21-1 and TRBJ2-7; the DNA was not used to check the table's D call, TRBD2. TRBV21-1 is described as a pseudogene. The CDR3 has 14 amino acids. CDR3 region: CASSKGLAGGEQYF. CDR3 coding DNA: TGTGCCAGCAGCAAAGGCCTAGCGGGAGGCGAGCAGTACTTC.

The chain has TRBV7-2 and TRBJ1-1; weak D call: TRBD1 (5 bases). This CDR3 has 13 amino acids. Per the germline V gene, CDR1 is SGHTA and CDR2 is FQGNSA. The V end lost 4 bases, the J end lost 2 bases, and 8 bases lay between the germline ends. CDR3 amino acids: CASSSQVNTEAFF. The CDR3 coding sequence is TGTGCCAGCAGCTCACAGGTAAACACTGAAGCTTTCTTT.

This chain connects TRBV5-1 to TRBJ2-1; 8 bases map to TRBD2. This CDR3 is 16 amino acids long. Per the germline V gene, CDR1 is SGHRS and CDR2 is YFSETQ. Losses at the gene ends were 0 bases for V and 7 bases for J; bases not matched to a gene: 9. CDR3 in DNA: TGCGCCAGCAGCTTGGCCACCCTAGCGGGCGCAAATGAGCAGTTCTTC. Its protein is CASSLATLAGANEQFF.

The chain uses TRBV6-1 and TRBJ1-5, with D perhaps TRBD1 (5 bases). V gave up 2 bases and J gave up 3 bases, with 14 bases separating them. In germline, CDR1 is MNHNS, CDR2 SASEGT. This CDR3 has 16 amino acids. This CDR3 is CASSERGRRDNQPQHF. The CDR3 DNA reads as TGTGCCAGCAGTGAAAGGGGCCGAAGGGACAATCAGCCCCAGCATTTT.

This clone has just one count. This sequence joins TRBV7-2 and TRBJ2-1; weak D call: TRBD1 (6 bases). The V gene lost 1 base and the J gene lost 4 bases, with 11 bases spanning the gap. Germline CDR1 reads SGHTA; CDR2 reads FQGNSA. There are 15 residues in the CDR3. CDR3 in amino acids: CASSLGGTQYNEQFF. The CDR3 DNA reads TGTGCCAGCAGCTTAGGTGGGACACAATACAATGAGCAGTTCTTC.